This is a list of T cell receptor beta chains from one sample in a study of shared clonotypes between healthy human individuals. Sequenced by immunoSEQ multiplex PCR; TCRdb stores in-frame clones only, minus some. Altogether approximately 350,000 clones are present, around 96% being singletons, with the ten largest covering about 0.32%. Sequencing was done on a sample of memory CD8+ T cells sorted from blood. All receptors derive from a man aged 25-45 years in good health. Both conserved end residues are part of each CDR3. A D gene is named only where the DNA matches it firmly.

>TRBJ2-5|TRBV7-8|13|.
CASSLRQDGTQYF
TGTGCCAGCAGTTTAAGGCAGGATGGGACCCAGTACTTC
>TRBJ1-3|TRBV7-9|17|.
CASRPILSGSSGNTIYF
TGTGCCAGCAGACCTATTCTTTCGGGTAGCTCTGGAAACACCATATATTTT
>TRBJ2-6|TRBV5-4|18|TRBD1
CASSQTGRGSSGANVLTF
TGTGCCAGCAGCCAGACAGGCAGGGGGTCATCTGGGGCCAACGTCCTGACTTTC
>TRBJ2-7|TRBV7-2|14|.
CASSLGGRPYEQYF
TGTGCCAGCAGCTTAGGAGGGAGACCCTACGAGCAGTACTTC
>TRBJ1-2|TRBV5-4|14|.
CASSFTDRIYGYTF
TGTGCCAGCAGCTTTACCGACAGAATCTATGGCTACACCTTC
>TRBJ2-3|TRBV28|16|TRBD1
CASSPLTGGLTDTQYF
TGTGCCAGCAGTCCCCTGACAGGGGGCCTGACAGATACGCAGTATTTT
>TRBJ2-5|TRBV19|13|.
CASSMARRTTQYF
TGTGCCAGTAGTATGGCACGCCGTACGACCCAGTACTTC
>TRBJ2-7|TRBV28|13|.
CASSPPPYYEQYF
TGTGCCAGCAGTCCGCCCCCCTACTACGAGCAGTACTTC
>TRBJ2-3|TRBV6-6|14|.
CASSSGHGTDTQYF
TGTGCCAGCAGCTCCGGACACGGCACAGATACGCAGTATTTT
>TRBJ2-7|TRBV2|12|.
CASIRHAYEQYF
TGTGCCAGCATCCGCCACGCCTACGAGCAGTACTTC
>TRBJ1-5|TRBV27|14|.
CASSFGSSNQPQHF
TGTGCCAGCAGTTTTGGTTCCAGCAATCAGCCCCAGCATTTT
>TRBJ1-5|TRBV25-1|11|.
CASSGRIQGHF
TGTGCCAGCAGTGGTCGTATACAGGGGCATTTT
>TRBJ2-3|TRBV2|15|TRBD2
CASDGGVSSTDTQYF
TGTGCCAGCGATGGGGGGGTTTCTAGCACAGATACGCAGTATTTT
>TRBJ2-7|TRBV6-5|11|TRBD1
CASSFRTGRYF
TGTGCCAGCAGTTTCCGGACAGGGCGGTACTTC
>TRBJ2-5|TRBV28|15|.
CASSLFGAGQETQYF
TGTGCCAGCAGTTTATTTGGTGCGGGCCAAGAGACCCAGTACTTC
>TRBJ1-5|TRBV28|15|.
CASSPEGQGQQPQHF
TGTGCCAGCAGCCCCGAGGGCCAGGGGCAACAGCCCCAGCATTTT
>TRBJ1-2|TRBV28|13|TRBD1
CASSWTGEGGYTF
TGTGCCAGCAGCTGGACAGGGGAGGGTGGCTACACCTTC